The 18 T cell receptor beta chains given below trace back to one sample, sequenced in a study of CD8 T cells in cerebrospinal fluid in Alzheimer's disease. TCRdb reanalyzed the 10x single-cell sequencing reads and collapses them to one entry per CDR3 protein, without DNA. The repertoire shows about 1,100 distinct CDR3 sequences; the top ten hold around 9.6%. Input material: cerebrospinal fluid. The source of these receptors is a human donor in good health.

According to its frequency, this clonotype is medium-sized (0.01 to 0.1%). The V gene is TRBV15, the J gene TRBJ1-1; TCRdb gives TRBD1 as the D gene, but with no DNA this cannot be confirmed. The CDR3 is made up of 13 amino acids. In germline, CDR1 is LNHNV, CDR2 YYDKDF (reference sequence). The CDR3 is CATSPQGNTEAFF. The variable domain in full, completed from reference TRBV15 and TRBJ1-1, reads DAMVIQNPRYQVTQFGKPVTLSCSQTLNHNVMYWYQQKSSQAPKLLFHYYDKDFNNEADTPDNFQSRRPNTSFCFLDIRSPGLGDTAMYLCATSPQGNTEAFFGQGTRLTVV.

This clonotype is identified as medium-sized from frequency. CDR3 in amino acids: CSARVWDSQETQYF. The rearrangement joins TRBV20-1 to TRBJ2-5. Germline CDR1 and CDR2: DFQATT and SNEGSKA (reference sequence). The CDR3 covers 14 residues.

This clonotype is identified as large from frequency. The V and J genes are TRBV4-1 and TRBJ2-7; checking the TCRdb D call of TRBD2 is not possible without DNA. This CDR3 comprises 16 residues. CDR1 is MGHRA, CDR2 YSYEKL, per germline. CDR3 protein: CASSQGEVGFQSEQYF.

Measured by frequency, this clonotype is medium-sized (0.01 to 0.1%). The rearrangement links TRBV12-3 or TRBV12-4 to TRBJ2-3; checking the TCRdb D call of TRBD2 is not possible without DNA. CDR3 length: 17 amino acids. CDR3 amino acids: CASSPRTSGTSTDTQYF.

Considering frequency, this clonotype is large. The chain carries TRBV14 and TRBJ2-7; with no DNA, the TCRdb D assignment of TRBD2 cannot be verified. The CDR3 totals 14 residues. Germline assignment: CDR1 SGHDN and CDR2 FVKESK. CDR3 residues: CASSQVRGFSEQYF.

By frequency, this clonotype is medium-sized (0.01 to 0.1%). V and J are TRBV27 and TRBJ1-2. The CDR3 has 13 residues. The germline CDR1 and CDR2 sequences are MNHEY and SMNVEV (reference sequence). CDR3 amino acids: CASSFEGNYGYTF.

This clonotype is classed as medium-sized (0.01 to 0.1%) by frequency. CDR3 sequence: CASSESGITDTQYF. The chain recombines TRBV6-1 with TRBJ2-3. The CDR3 contains 14 residues. CDR1 is MNHNS, CDR2 SASEGT, per germline.

This clonotype is deemed medium-sized by its frequency. The J gene is TRBJ1-6, the V gene TRBV5-1; there is no DNA to check the TCRdb D call of TRBD1. The CDR3 runs to 14 residues. Germline V gives CDR1 SGHRS, CDR2 YFSETQ. CDR3 in amino acids: CASSLRTQNSPLHF.

In terms of frequency, this clonotype is medium-sized (0.01 to 0.1%). This chain's CDR3 is CASSHPLGQVETQYF. The chain joins TRBV3-1 to TRBJ2-5; TCRdb's assignment of TRBD1 cannot be checked, as there is no DNA. CDR1 and CDR2 (germline): LGHDT, YNNKEL (reference sequence). The CDR3 runs to 15 residues.

Considering frequency, this clonotype is large (0.1 to 1%). The chain links TRBV7-9 to TRBJ2-7; no DNA is available, so the TRBD1 call from TCRdb remains unchecked. Per germline, CDR1 SEHNR and CDR2 FQNEAQ (reference sequence). The CDR3 contains 13 residues. CDR3 sequence: CASSFDGTYEQYF.

This clonotype is classed as large by frequency. The chain uses TRBV18 and TRBJ2-2. CDR1 and CDR2 (germline): KGHSH, LQKENI. The CDR3 is 16 amino acids. This CDR3 is CASSPEDSMNTGELFF.

This clonotype is identified as medium-sized from frequency. This chain joins TRBV6-2 or TRBV6-3 and TRBJ2-1. This CDR3 has 15 residues. Per the germline V gene, CDR1 is MNHEY and CDR2 is SVGEGT. This chain's CDR3 is CASSLRESSYNEQFF.

According to its frequency, this clonotype is medium-sized (0.01 to 0.1%). The V and J genes are TRBV29-1 and TRBJ2-3; TCRdb outputs TRBD2, but without DNA this stays unchecked. The CDR3 has 16 residues. Germline CDR1 and CDR2: SQVTM and ANQGSEA. The CDR3 protein is CSVPSGTSGGTDTQYF.

Measured by frequency, this clonotype is medium-sized. The gene calls are TRBV5-1 and TRBJ2-7; with no DNA, the TCRdb D assignment of TRBD1 cannot be verified. This CDR3 is 13 amino acids long. Germline assignment: CDR1 SGHRS and CDR2 YFSETQ. The CDR3 region is CASSLPDTYEQYF.

Frequency places this clonotype as large. The CDR3 loop reads CASSDASGGDTQYF. J is TRBJ2-3 and V is TRBV7-9; the D call from TCRdb, TRBD2, cannot be confirmed without DNA. CDR3 length equals 14 residues. Germline CDR1 SEHNR, CDR2 FQNEAQ (reference sequence).

Considering frequency, this clonotype is large. V and J are TRBV5-1 and TRBJ2-7; TCRdb's D call of TRBD2 is untestable without DNA. CDR1 SGHRS and CDR2 YFSETQ come from the germline V gene. The CDR3 totals 15 residues. The CDR3 loop is CASSAASGSFYEQYF. The complete variable domain, with remaining parts taken from reference TRBV5-1 and TRBJ2-7, reads KAGVTQTPRYLIKTRGQQVTLSCSPISGHRSVSWYQQTPGQGLQFLFEYFSETQRNKGNFPGRFSGRQFSNSRSEMNVSTLELGDSALYLCASSAASGSFYEQYFGPGTRLTVT.

Measured by frequency, this clonotype is large. The chain is built from TRBV20-1 and TRBJ1-5; TCRdb's D gene call, TRBD1, goes unchecked for lack of DNA. CDR1 is DFQATT, CDR2 SNEGSKA, per germline (reference sequence). The CDR3 loop spans 15 amino acids. The CDR3: CSARVTQGVNQPQHF.

Its frequency marks this clonotype as large. The chain recombines TRBV10-2 with TRBJ2-1; the TCRdb D gene call, TRBD1, has no DNA to confirm it. This CDR3 contains 14 residues. The V gene's germline CDR1 is WSHSY and CDR2 SAAADI. This chain's CDR3 is CASRSQGAYNEQFF.